The subject of this entry is one T cell receptor (beta chain). Its antigen remains unknown. This sample was included in a study of cytomegalovirus exposure and HLA in healthy donors. Findings of the study overall: Several top significant clusters appeared, in a later analysis, to be linked to common viral pathogens. Analysis performed later showed TCR beta chains linked to HLA being more clonally expanded than equally common others.

13 Jbeta primers and 60 Vbeta primers were used for the PCR. As handled by the study authors: The count from a later analysis was 65 million to 90 million unique TCR beta chains, 9 million to 12 million of them shared. Sequenced by immunoSEQ multiplex PCR; TCRdb stores in-frame clones only, minus some. The V and J calls and clone size are taken from that table; D and trimming were inferred from the DNA. The top ten hold roughly 1.5% of the sample, which has roughly 230,000 clones, 85% to 95% seen once. Sequencing was done on a sample of PBMCs. The receptor was isolated from a girl aged 2 to 9 in good health and CMV-seronegative.

The CDR3 DNA is TGTGCCATCACCGGGACAACAGTTAAAACCCATGAGCAGTTCTTC. The encoded protein is CAITGTTVKTHEQFF. The chain is built from TRBV10-3 and TRBJ2-1; D possibly corresponds to TRBD1 (6 bases). V lost 7 bases and J lost 8, with 21 bases in between. CDR1 ENHRY and CDR2 SYGVKD come from the germline V gene. The CDR3 has 15 amino acids.